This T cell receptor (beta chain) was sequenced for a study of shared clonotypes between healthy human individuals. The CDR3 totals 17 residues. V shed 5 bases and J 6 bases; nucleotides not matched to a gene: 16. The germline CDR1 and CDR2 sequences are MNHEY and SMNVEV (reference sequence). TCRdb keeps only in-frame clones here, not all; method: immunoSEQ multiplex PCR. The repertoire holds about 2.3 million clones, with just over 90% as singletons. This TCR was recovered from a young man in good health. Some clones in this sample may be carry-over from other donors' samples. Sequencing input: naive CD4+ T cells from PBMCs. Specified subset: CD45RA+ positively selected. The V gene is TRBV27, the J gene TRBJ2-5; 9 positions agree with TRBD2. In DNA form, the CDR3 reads TGTGCCAGCAGTCCACATGCTAGCGGGGACGCAGTGCAGACCCAGTACTTC. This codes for CASSPHASGDAVQTQYF.